This TCR beta chain stems from a study of cytomegalovirus exposure and HLA in healthy donors. Concerning this clone: The antigen is unknown.

V shed 8 bases and J shed 5 bases, with 18 bases lying between them. Looked up from germline, CDR1 is WSHSY and CDR2 is SAAADI. The CDR3 length is 14 residues. A multiplex PCR was run with 60 Vbeta primers and 13 Jbeta primers. The assay was immunoSEQ multiplex PCR, and TCRdb's table has in-frame clones only and misses some. The table shows about 120,000 clones, with 50% to 75% occurring only once. Study-level findings and limits: In an earlier analysis, about 87% or about 30%: the productive usage of most TCR beta V segments. The HLA-A and HLA-B alleles of most subjects were reportedly predicted accurately from TCR beta sequences.

Input material: PBMCs. The chain carries TRBV10-2 and TRBJ1-1, with no clear D. The sequence was collected from a woman in her thirties or forties in good health and CMV-seropositive. The CDR3 sequence is CASFASARGTEAFF. The DNA for the CDR3 is TGCGCCAGCTTCGCATCGGCCCGAGGGACTGAAGCTTTCTTT.